Below, 11 T cell receptor beta chains from the same sample are listed, as sequenced in a study of blood T cells in healthy people across ages. The second PCR ran about 7 to 12 cycles with a sample-barcoded 5' primer and J-beta primers. TCRdb recomputed calls from the 5' RACE reads with MiXCR, one row per CDR3 protein. This sample has 790,000 or so distinct CDR3 sequences, with roughly 46% found just once. The sample comprised blood. The receptor source for this set is an older man in good health.

This clonotype was seen repeatedly, ten times or more. V and J are TRBV12-3 or TRBV12-4 and TRBJ2-5; D possibly corresponds to TRBD1 (5 bases). The V and J ends lost 0 bases and 5 bases respectively, with 13 bases between them. The CDR3 is made up of 15 amino acids. The DNA of the CDR3 is TGTGCCAGCAGTTTAGCGTTTGACAGTAGGGAGACCCAGTACTTC. Its translation is CASSLAFDSRETQYF.

In this sample, this clonotype turned up a few times. This chain links TRBV7-2 with TRBJ2-7, with no clear D. V dropped 5 bases and J dropped 5 bases, with 13 bases sitting between them. Looked up from germline, CDR1 is SGHTA and CDR2 is FQGNSA. The CDR3 loop spans 13 amino acids. DNA for the CDR3: TGTGCCAGCAGCACCCGCTCATGGGACGAGCAGTACTTC. Its protein product is CASSTRSWDEQYF. The full variable domain, rest sourced from reference TRBV7-2 and TRBJ2-7, is GAGVSQSPSNKVTEKGKDVELRCDPISGHTALYWYRQSLGQGLEFLIYFQGNSAPDKSGLPSDRFSAERTGGSVSTLTIQRTQQEDSAVYLCASSTRSWDEQYFGPGTRLTVT.

The V gene is TRBV5-1, the J gene TRBJ2-7; D assignment may be TRBD1 or TRBD2 (6 bases each). V shed 4 bases and J shed 0 bases, with 14 bases lying between them. The CDR3 extends over 15 amino acids. Germline lookup yields CDR1 SGHRS and CDR2 YFSETQ. The CDR3 DNA sequence: TGCGCCAGCAGCCGAGTAGGGGGGAACTCCTACGAGCAGTACTTC. As protein: CASSRVGGNSYEQYF.

CDR3 sequence (DNA): TGTGCCAGCAGTGACCAGGACAGGGCGTACGAGCAGTACTTC. It yields the protein CASSDQDRAYEQYF. V gene TRBV25-1 combines with J gene TRBJ2-4, with TRBD1 matching 8 bases. The J call is in doubt because the DNA end fits TRBJ2-7 better. The germline gives CDR1 MGHDK, CDR2 SYGVNS. The length of the CDR3 is 14 residues.

There are a few counts of this clonotype. The V and J genes are TRBV12-3 or TRBV12-4 and TRBJ1-5, with a tentative D call TRBD1 (5 bases). V lost 6 bases and J lost 1, with 13 bases in between. CDR3 size: 15 residues. The DNA of the CDR3 is TGTGCCAGCAGCTGGGGACGCTCAAGCAATCAGCCCCAGCATTTT. Its protein product is CASSWGRSSNQPQHF.

The chain recombines TRBV6-1 with TRBJ1-4; unclear D gene. The CDR3 contains 12 residues. V lost 8 bases and J 5 bases, leaving 9 bases between the germline ends. CDR1 is MNHNS and CDR2 is SASEGT in the germline V gene. The CDR3 DNA follows: TGTGCCAGCGACGGACGGAATGAAAAACTGTTTTTT. It encodes CASDGRNEKLFF.

This clonotype was detected only a few times. The chain combines TRBV4-3 with TRBJ2-4, with D tentatively TRBD2 (7 bases). Looked up from germline, CDR1 is LGHNA and CDR2 is YSLEER. The CDR3 contains 17 residues. Trimming removed 2 bases at V and 0 bases at J, with 14 bases between. Written as DNA, the CDR3 is TGCGCCAGCAGCCAACTAGGGGGGGGACTAGCCAAAAACATTCAGTACTTC. It codes for CASSQLGGGLAKNIQYF.

This clonotype came up many times. The V call is TRBV10-3, the J call TRBJ2-3; no definite D call. Looked up from germline, CDR1 is ENHRY and CDR2 is SYGVKD. The CDR3 is 13 residues long. V was shortened by 0 bases and J by 7 bases, with 8 bases between the two germline ends. The CDR3 DNA follows: TGTGCCATCAGTGAGTCTGGAAGTAATACGCAGTATTTT. Encoded protein: CAISESGSNTQYF.

Remarks on this clonotype: This may come from a read error, since a much larger clone is one base off. The chain joins TRBV29-1 to TRBJ2-5; TRBD2 aligns across 7 bases. Unmatched junction bases numbered 8, after V lost 1 base and J lost 3 bases. Germline lookup yields CDR1 SQVTM and CDR2 ANQGSEA. The CDR3 sequence is 15 residues long. This CDR3 is CSVEAGGGSEETQYF. In DNA form, the CDR3 reads TGCAGCGTTGAAGCTGGGGGGGGGTCCGAAGAGACCCAGTACTTC.

This chain joins TRBV21-1 and TRBJ1-6; the listed D gene, TRBD1, was not tested against the DNA. TRBV21-1 is a pseudogene locus. This CDR3 is built from 20 residues. CDR3 residues: CASSPKGMRTGPNYNSPLHF. The DNA for the CDR3 is TGTGCCAGCAGCCCCAAAGGTATGAGGACAGGACCTAATTATAATTCACCCCTCCACTTT.

The chain links TRBV3-1 to TRBJ1-2, with 7 bases matching TRBD1. Unmatched junction bases numbered 6, after V lost 6 bases and J lost 2 bases. Per the germline V gene, CDR1 is LGHDT and CDR2 is YNNKEL (reference sequence). CDR3 length: 14 residues. DNA of the CDR3: TGTGCCAGCAGTAAAAACAGGGGAAACTATGGCTACACCTTC. This translates into CASSKNRGNYGYTF.